This T cell receptor beta chain was retrieved from a study of vaccination effects on CD4 cells after COVID-19. Study details: Once vaccinated, a few convalescent patients were sampled both early and late afterward. Study observations and caveats: Infection-derived and vaccine-derived clones contracted markedly late after vaccination.

Within the ViraFEST assay, antigen-specific CD4+ T cells underwent expansion with viral peptide pools prior to sequencing. Cultured cells yielded isolated CD4+ T cells after roughly 11 days. The person was diagnosed with PCR-confirmed SARS-CoV-2 infection between March and December 2020. Vaccine administered to participants consisted of two doses of either BNT162b2 or mRNA-1273. Every well got fewer than 2.5 million PBMC, which were grown with about 9.9 IU/ml IL-2 and around 10 ug/ml peptides. Half the medium was replaced with IL-2 medium on days 3 and 7. V was shortened by 4 bases and J by 7 bases, with 10 bases between the two germline ends. This CDR3 is built from 13 residues. With respect to this clone: Its cognate antigen is unknown.

The method was immunoSEQ multiplex PCR; TCRdb's version includes in-frame clones alone and lacks a portion of them. The sample includes about 17,000 clones, nearly 75% of them seen just once. This receptor was identified in a human donor who had a prior SARS-CoV-2 infection. This rearrangement joins TRBV12-3 or TRBV12-4 to TRBJ1-4, with D hard to call. The source material was CD4+ T cells from PBMCs cultured with SARS-CoV-2 spike peptides, sampled after COVID-19 vaccination. In nucleotides, the CDR3 is TGTGCCAGCAGTTCGGTGGAGGGTGAAAAACTGTTTTTT. Its translation: CASSSVEGEKLFF.